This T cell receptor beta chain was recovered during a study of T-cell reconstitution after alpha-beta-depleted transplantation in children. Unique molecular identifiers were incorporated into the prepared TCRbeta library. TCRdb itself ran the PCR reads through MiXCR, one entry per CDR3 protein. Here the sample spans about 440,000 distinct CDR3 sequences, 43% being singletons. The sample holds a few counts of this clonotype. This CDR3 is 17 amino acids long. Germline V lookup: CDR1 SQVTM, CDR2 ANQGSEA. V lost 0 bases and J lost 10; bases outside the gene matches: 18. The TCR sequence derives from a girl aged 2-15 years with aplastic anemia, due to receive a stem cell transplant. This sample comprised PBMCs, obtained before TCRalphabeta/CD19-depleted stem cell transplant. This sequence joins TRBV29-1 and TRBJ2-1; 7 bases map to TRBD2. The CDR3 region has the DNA TGCAGCGTTGAAGATCCAAGAACAGCGGGATTGTCAGGGGAGCAGTTCTTC. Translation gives CSVEDPRTAGLSGEQFF.